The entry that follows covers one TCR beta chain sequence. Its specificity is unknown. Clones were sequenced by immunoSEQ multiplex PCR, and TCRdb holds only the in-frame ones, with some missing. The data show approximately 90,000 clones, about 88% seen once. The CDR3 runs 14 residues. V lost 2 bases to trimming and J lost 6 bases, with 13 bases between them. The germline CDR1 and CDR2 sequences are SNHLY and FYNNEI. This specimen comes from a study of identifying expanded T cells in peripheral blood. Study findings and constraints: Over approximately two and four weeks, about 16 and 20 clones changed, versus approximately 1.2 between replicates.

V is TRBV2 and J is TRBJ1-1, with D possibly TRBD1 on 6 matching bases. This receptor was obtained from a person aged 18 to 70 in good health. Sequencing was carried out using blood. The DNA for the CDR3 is TGTGCCAGCAGTGAACAGGGGCCTAGCGCTGAAGCTTTCTTT. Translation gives CASSEQGPSAEAFF.